This T cell receptor beta chain emerged from a study of shared clonotypes between healthy human individuals. Whole-study context: The plates for each donor numbered three CD4 naive, three CD4 memory, two CD8 naive and one CD8 memory.

The V gene end was trimmed by 2 bases and the J gene end by 2 bases; junction bases not matched to a gene: 15. The CDR3 loop spans 20 amino acids. Clones were sequenced by immunoSEQ multiplex PCR, and TCRdb holds only the in-frame ones, with some missing. The table has around 2.5 million clones, approximately 94% seen once; the top ten hold roughly 0.39%. The V gene is TRBV6-7, the J gene TRBJ2-6; 7 nucleotides align to TRBD2. TRBV6-7 is flagged as an ORF with uncertain function. The material sequenced was naive CD4+ T cells from PBMCs. Indicated subset: CD45RA+ positively selected. This clonotype originated in a young man in good health. Some clones in this sample may be carry-over from other donors' samples. The CDR3 protein is CASSYPFAGAPSPGANVLTF. The CDR3 nucleotides are TGTGCCAGCAGTTACCCCTTTGCGGGAGCTCCTTCCCCTGGGGCCAACGTCCTGACTTTC.